Given below is one T cell receptor (beta chain) in context. These data are taken from a study of blood T cell repertoires in COVID-19. For the study at large: Acute-phase and convalescent COVID-19 samples originated in the United States, Italy and Spain.

Authors' analysis steps: Using reference gene primer amplification, nucleated cell counts were estimated. The data were produced by immunoSEQ multiplex PCR, yet TCRdb's version contains in-frame clones alone and is incomplete. V and J calls and clone size are as listed in that table; D and trimming were resolved from the DNA. The repertoire consists of roughly 270,000 clones, with approximately 82% occurring once and the leading ten covering 5%. The CDR3 is made up of 16 amino acids. J gave up 4 bases and V 0 bases, and 2 bases lay outside the gene matches. In germline, CDR1 is SGHNT, CDR2 YYREEE (reference sequence).

The receptor was derived from a man aged 40-50 years who had been exposed to COVID-19. This rearrangement joins TRBV5-4 to TRBJ2-2; 11 nucleotides align to TRBD2. Sample: PBMCs or T cells enriched from blood (not recorded which). CDR3 protein: CASSLGLAGTTGELFF. The DNA of the CDR3 is TGTGCCAGCAGCTTGGGACTAGCGGGAACCACCGGGGAGCTGTTTTTT.